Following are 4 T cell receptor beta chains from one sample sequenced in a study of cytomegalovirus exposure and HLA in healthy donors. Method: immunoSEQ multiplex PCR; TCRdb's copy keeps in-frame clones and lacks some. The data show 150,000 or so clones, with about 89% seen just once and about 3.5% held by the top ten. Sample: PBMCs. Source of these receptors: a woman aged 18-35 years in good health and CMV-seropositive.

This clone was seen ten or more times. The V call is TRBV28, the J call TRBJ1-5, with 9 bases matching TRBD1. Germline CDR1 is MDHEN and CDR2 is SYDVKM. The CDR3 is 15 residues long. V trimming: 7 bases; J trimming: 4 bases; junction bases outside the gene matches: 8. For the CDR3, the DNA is TGTGCCAGCACAGAATCACAGGGGGCTAATCAGCCCCAGCATTTT. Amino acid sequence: CASTESQGANQPQHF.

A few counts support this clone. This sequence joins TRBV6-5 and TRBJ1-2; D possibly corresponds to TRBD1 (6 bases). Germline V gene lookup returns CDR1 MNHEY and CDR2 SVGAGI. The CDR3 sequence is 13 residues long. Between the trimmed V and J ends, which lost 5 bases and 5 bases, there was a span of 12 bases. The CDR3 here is CASSRTARYGYTF. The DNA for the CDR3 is TGTGCCAGCAGTCGGACAGCCAGATATGGCTACACCTTC.

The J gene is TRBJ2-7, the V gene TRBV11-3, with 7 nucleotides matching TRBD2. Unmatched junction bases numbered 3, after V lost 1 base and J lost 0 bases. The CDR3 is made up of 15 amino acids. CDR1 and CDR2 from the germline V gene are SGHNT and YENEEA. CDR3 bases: TGTGCCAGCAGCTTAGTAGGCGGGGGCTCCTACGAGCAGTACTTC. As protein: CASSLVGGGSYEQYF.

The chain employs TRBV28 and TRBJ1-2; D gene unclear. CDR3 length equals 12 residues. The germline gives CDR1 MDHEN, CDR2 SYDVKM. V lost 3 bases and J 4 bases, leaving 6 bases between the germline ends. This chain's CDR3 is CASSFTGYGYTF. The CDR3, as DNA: TGTGCCAGCAGTTTCACTGGCTATGGCTACACCTTC.